One sample yielded the 19 T cell receptor beta chains listed below, sequenced in a study of a mutant IDH1 vaccine in newly diagnosed glioma. Time point noted: baseline, week 1 (first vaccination visit). Stated treatment: pre-vaccination baseline after standard-of-care therapy. Assay used: immunoSEQ multiplex PCR; TCRdb lists only in-frame clones, some missing. Among approximately 70,000 clones listed, approximately 83% were seen once. Sequenced here: PBMCs, sampled from a glioma patient treated with radiotherapy, temozolomide or both. The receptors were sampled from a man between 25 and 39 years old with glioma.

The chain is built from TRBV7-9 and TRBJ2-1; D unclear. The CDR3 spans 17 residues. Trimming shortened V by 4 bases and J by 7 bases, and 23 bases separated the two germline ends. Germline CDR1 reads SEHNR; CDR2 reads FQNEAQ (reference sequence). CDR3: CASSSAPRILKPNEQFF. For the CDR3, the DNA is TGTGCCAGCAGCTCCGCCCCAAGGATTCTCAAACCGAATGAGCAGTTCTTC.

The CDR3 spells CASSQDSRSEKLFF. In nucleotides, the CDR3 is TGTGCCAGCAGCCAAGATTCGAGGTCTGAAAAACTGTTTTTT. This sequence joins TRBV4-2 and TRBJ1-4; D is unclear. V lost 0 bases and J 7 bases, leaving 9 bases between the germline ends. In germline, CDR1 is LGHNA, CDR2 YNFKEQ. There are 14 residues in the CDR3.

This clone was detected once. J is TRBJ2-1 and V is TRBV4-2; either TRBD1 or TRBD2 may fit D (6 bases each). The CDR3 loop spans 17 amino acids. Germline CDR1 reads LGHNA; CDR2 reads YNFKEQ. Deletions cut 0 bases from V and 3 bases from J, with 15 bases between. DNA of the CDR3: TGTGCCAGCAGCCAAGATGACGCCGGGGGCCACTACAATGAGCAGTTCTTC. Its translation is CASSQDDAGGHYNEQFF.

This clone was observed a handful of times. The rearrangement joins TRBV28 to TRBJ1-5; D is undetermined. In germline, CDR1 is MDHEN, CDR2 SYDVKM. The CDR3 is 13 residues long. Trimming took 7 bases from V and 2 from J, leaving 9 bases between them. The CDR3 bases are TGTGCCAGCAAGGCCGAGGGCAATCAGCCCCAGCATTTT. Translated: CASKAEGNQPQHF.

CDR3 amino acids: CASSPWAYNEQFF. The CDR3 coding sequence is TGTGCCAGCTCACCATGGGCCTACAATGAGCAGTTCTTC. The rearrangement links TRBV18 to TRBJ2-1; no firm D call. The V and J ends lost 2 bases and 2 bases respectively, with 4 bases between them. Germline V CDR1 and CDR2: KGHSH, LQKENI. The CDR3 spans 13 residues.

The CDR3 reads CASSSYRDRVNQPQHF. CDR3 nucleotides: TGTGCCAGCAGTTCATACCGGGACAGGGTCAATCAGCCCCAGCATTTT. The chain carries TRBV28 and TRBJ1-5, with 9 bases fitting TRBD1. CDR3 length: 16 residues. Germline loops: CDR1 MDHEN, CDR2 SYDVKM. The ends lost 4 bases at V and 3 bases at J; junction bases unmatched: 7.

By share of the sample, this clone is medium-sized. The genes are TRBV20-1 and TRBJ1-1; D is uncertain. In germline, CDR1 is DFQATT, CDR2 SNEGSKA (reference sequence). V was shortened by 2 bases and J by 0 bases, with 1 base between the two germline ends. The CDR3 consists of 11 residues. The CDR3 protein is CSARLNTEAFF. The CDR3 DNA is TGCAGTGCTAGACTGAACACTGAAGCTTTCTTT.

The J gene is TRBJ1-2, the V gene TRBV18; D is ambiguous. Germline V lookup: CDR1 KGHSH, CDR2 LQKENI. The CDR3 covers 17 residues. Trimming stripped 0 bases from V and 4 bases from J, with 18 bases between. DNA of the CDR3: TGTGCCAGCTCACCACCAACCCCGGCAGGATTCATCTATGGCTACACCTTC. Its protein is CASSPPTPAGFIYGYTF. Using reference TRBV18 and TRBJ1-2 for the parts outside the CDR3, the full variable domain is NAGVMQNPRHLVRRRGQEARLRCSPMKGHSHVYWYRQLPEEGLKFMVYLQKENIIDESGMPKERFSAEFPKEGPSILRIQQVVRGDSAAYFCASSPPTPAGFIYGYTFGSGTRLTVV.

J is TRBJ1-1 and V is TRBV7-9; no clear D. V gave up 8 bases and J gave up 1 base, with 8 bases separating them. The CDR3 covers 12 residues. Germline CDR1 SEHNR, CDR2 FQNEAQ (reference sequence). The CDR3 loop reads CASAEGNTEAFF. For the CDR3, the DNA is TGTGCCAGCGCGGAAGGGAACACTGAAGCTTTCTTT.

V usage is TRBV19 and J usage is TRBJ1-2, with a tentative D call TRBD1 (5 bases). The CDR3 runs to 13 residues. Germline V gene lookup returns CDR1 LNHDA and CDR2 SQIVND (reference sequence). Trimming took 3 bases from V and 2 from J, leaving 7 bases between them. CDR3 nucleotide sequence: TGTGCCAGTAGTATCTCAGGGAACTATGGCTACACCTTC. It specifies CASSISGNYGYTF.

The chain employs TRBV13 and TRBJ2-3, with D tentatively TRBD2 (6 bases). The CDR3 covers 14 residues. Trimming took 3 bases from V and 3 from J, leaving 10 bases between them. CDR1 and CDR2 from the germline V gene are PRHDT and FYEKMQ (reference sequence). Here the CDR3 reads CASSLGLRTDTQYF. DNA for the CDR3: TGTGCCAGCAGCTTGGGACTGAGGACAGATACGCAGTATTTT.

The V gene is TRBV18, the J gene TRBJ1-1; 10 bases are shared with TRBD1. Germline V lookup: CDR1 KGHSH, CDR2 LQKENI. Unmatched junction bases numbered 8, after V lost 3 bases and J lost 4 bases. This CDR3 comprises 16 residues. The chain's CDR3 is CASSPQTTGGVTEAFF. The CDR3 DNA sequence: TGTGCCAGCTCACCCCAAACGACAGGGGGCGTCACTGAAGCTTTCTTT.

The rearrangement uses TRBV4-1 and TRBJ2-1, with D maybe TRBD1 (6 bases). Germline values: CDR1 MGHRA, CDR2 YSYEKL. CDR3 length: 14 residues. Trimming removed 7 bases at V and 5 bases at J, with 15 bases between. The CDR3 sequence is CASTGVAPNNEQFF. The CDR3 bases are TGCGCCAGCACAGGGGTCGCCCCGAACAATGAGCAGTTCTTC.

J is TRBJ2-2 and V is TRBV7-2; D unresolved. The CDR3 contains 17 residues. Germline CDR1 reads SGHTA; CDR2 reads FQGNSA. V lost 5 bases to trimming and J lost 1 base, with 17 bases between them. As DNA, the CDR3 is TGTGCCAGCAGCCCTACTCGGTCAGGTTGGAACACCGGGGAGCTGTTTTTT. Translation: CASSPTRSGWNTGELFF.

The chain carries TRBV7-2 and TRBJ2-2; 14 nucleotides line up with TRBD2. This CDR3 has 18 residues. Trimming at V came to 2 bases and at J to 4 bases, leaving 6 bases not matched to a gene. CDR1 and CDR2 from the germline V gene are SGHTA and FQGNSA. As DNA, the CDR3 is TGTGCCAGCAGCTTACGCGGGACTAGCGGGGGAGGCACCGGGGAGCTGTTTTTT. Protein sequence: CASSLRGTSGGGTGELFF.

DNA for the CDR3: TGCGCCAGCAGCGTCGGGACGGTGAACACTGAAGCTTTCTTT. Translated: CASSVGTVNTEAFF. This sequence joins TRBV5-1 and TRBJ1-1; perhaps TRBD1 as D (5 bases). CDR1 and CDR2 from the germline V gene are SGHRS and YFSETQ. There are 14 residues in the CDR3. V dropped 4 bases and J dropped 0 bases, with 10 bases sitting between them.

CDR3 sequence (DNA): TGCGCCAGCAGCCAGCTATTGGGCCTATCCTACGAGCAGTACTTC. Encoded protein: CASSQLLGLSYEQYF. V and J are TRBV4-1 and TRBJ2-7, with no clear D. The CDR3 is 15 residues long. Germline CDR1 reads MGHRA; CDR2 reads YSYEKL. Trimming cost V 3 bases and J 1 base, with 13 bases left between them.

The genes are TRBV4-1 and TRBJ1-1; 8 nucleotides line up with TRBD1. Germline-derived CDR1 and CDR2 are MGHRA and YSYEKL. Trimming took 2 bases from V and 2 from J; bases not matched to a gene: 4. The CDR3 runs 15 residues. CDR3 nucleotide sequence: TGCGCCAGCAGCCAATTCGGACAGGGCAACACTGAAGCTTTCTTT. It specifies CASSQFGQGNTEAFF.

The gene calls are TRBV9 and TRBJ2-4; 11 bases line up with TRBD2. The CDR3 extends over 17 amino acids. Germline V gene data show CDR1 as SGDLS and CDR2 as YYNGEE. J gave up 5 bases and V 7 bases, and 14 bases lay outside the gene matches. The CDR3 DNA is TGTGCCAGCGGCCATTCTAGCGGGGGGCCGGCCCAAAACATTCAGTACTTC. Protein: CASGHSSGGPAQNIQYF.